Each of the 3 T cell receptor beta chains below was sequenced from the same sample in a study of glioma-infiltrating T cells. Amplification of TCR alpha and beta CDR3 regions from RNA used iRepertoire nested multiplex PCR. TCRdb re-called the multiplex PCR reads through MiXCR, storing one row per CDR3 protein. Found here are 150,000 to 200,000 distinct CDR3 sequences, roughly 32% of them singletons; the top ten hold 20%. Input material: glioma tissue, nonneoplastic brain tissue, or PBMCs (not recorded which). These receptor sequences come from a human donor with low-grade glioma or glioblastoma, undergoing nonglioma brain surgery, or in good health (not recorded which).

This clonotype was detected a few times. The chain recombines TRBV3-1 with TRBJ2-5, with no clear D. Germline V gene data show CDR1 as LGHDT and CDR2 as YNNKEL (reference sequence). CDR3 length: 13 residues. Trimming took off 1 base at V and 3 bases at J, with 6 bases between the two ends. The CDR3 reads CASSQGREETQYF. DNA for the CDR3: TGTGCCAGCAGCCAAGGACGGGAAGAGACCCAGTACTTC.

Regarding this clonotype: A junction end diverges from the germline sequence, so it may reflect a read error. V and J are TRBV7-2 and TRBJ1-1; 8 bases align to TRBD1. This CDR3 comprises 12 residues. Germline assignment: CDR1 SGHTA and CDR2 FQGNSA. CDR3 residues: CATSFDRGEVFF. CDR3 DNA: TGTGCCACCAGCTTTGACAGGGGTGAAGTTTTCTTT.

Note on this clonotype: A much larger clone sits a single nucleotide away, making a read error possible. The chain has TRBV7-6 and TRBJ2-1; TRBD1 matches 7 bases. This CDR3 is 14 amino acids long. The germline V gene encodes CDR1 SGHVS and CDR2 FNYEAQ. CDR3 sequence: CTSSLGQSINEQFF. Here the CDR3 DNA reads TGTACCAGCAGCCTGGGACAGTCAATCAATGAGCAGTTCTTC.